The subject of this entry is one T cell receptor beta chain. The CDR3 runs to 20 residues. The data were obtained in a study of blood T cell repertoires in COVID-19. As for the study in general: The origin of the acute and convalescent COVID-19 samples was the United States, Italy and Spain. The analysed material was cDNA or gDNA that came from T cells, B-cell-depleted T cells, or PBMCs.

Original analysis: Using reference gene primer amplification, nucleated cell counts were estimated. Clones were sequenced by immunoSEQ multiplex PCR, and TCRdb holds only the in-frame ones, with some missing. V and J calls and clone size come straight from that table; D and trimming were deduced from the DNA. Of 150,000 or so clones listed, 75% to 90% are singletons. This rearrangement joins TRBV21-1 to TRBJ1-1; the table's D call TRBD1 went unverified against the DNA. TRBV21-1 is annotated as a pseudogene. The clonotype comes from a man aged 80 or over with acute or convalescent COVID-19. Source material: peripheral blood. CDR3 nucleotides: TGTGCCAGCAGCAAAGGGTCCGAGGGCAGGGGGGACTCGATTAACACTGAAGCTTTCTTT. Translation gives CASSKGSEGRGDSINTEAFF.